The rows below give T cell receptor beta chains drawn from one sample of a study of blood T cell repertoires in COVID-19. Profiling relied on immunoSEQ multiplex PCR, and the TCRdb table lists in-frame clones only, not all of them. The repertoire has around 150,000 clones, 70% to 80% of them found once; the top ten carry approximately 4.5%. Sequencing was performed on peripheral blood. The receptors here all came from a woman over 75 with active or convalescent COVID-19. Both conserved end residues are part of each CDR3. Fields, in order: J gene, V gene, D gene, clone size, CDR3 protein, CDR3 DNA. The D gene is left open where the match is weak. Not every row has a clone size; where given, it reads once, few, many or a size class.

TRBJ2-3,TRBV14,TRBD1,-,CASSLGFWDSRFGTDTQYF,TGTGCCAGCAGCCTGGGTTTTTGGGACAGCCGGTTTGGAACAGATACGCAGTATTTT
TRBJ1-4,TRBV18,-,-,CASRNRAATNEKLFF,TGTGCCAGCCGCAACAGGGCGGCAACTAATGAAAAACTGTTTTTT
TRBJ2-2,TRBV19,TRBD1,many,CASRTGTGGILNTGELFF,TGTGCCAGTAGGACCGGGACAGGGGGAATTTTGAACACCGGGGAGCTGTTTTTT
TRBJ2-1,TRBV5-4,TRBD2,-,CASSPRGSGGIYEQFF,TGTGCCAGCAGCCCCCGTGGCAGCGGGGGTATCTATGAGCAGTTCTTC
TRBJ2-2,TRBV9,TRBD2,-,CASSVRASGTGELFF,TGTGCCAGCAGCGTAAGGGCTAGCGGCACCGGGGAGCTGTTTTTT
TRBJ2-5,TRBV2,-,-,CASQARVSLKETQYF,TGTGCCAGCCAAGCGAGGGTTTCCCTTAAAGAGACCCAGTACTTC
TRBJ1-6,TRBV15,-,few,CATSSSNSPLHF,TGTGCCACCAGCAGCAGTAATTCACCCCTCCACTTT
TRBJ1-1,TRBV7-3,TRBD1,-,CASSAQGYTEAFF,TGTGCCAGCAGCGCACAGGGGTACACTGAAGCTTTCTTT
TRBJ1-4,TRBV6-6,TRBD1,-,CASRTGINEKLFF,TGTGCCAGCCGGACAGGGATTAATGAAAAACTGTTTTTT
TRBJ1-4,TRBV6-2/TRBV6-3,-,few,CASSDRQATNEKLFF,TGTGCCAGCAGTGACCGACAGGCAACTAATGAAAAACTGTTTTTT
TRBJ2-7,TRBV28,-,once,CASSSLRGQVFGQYF,TGTGCCAGCAGTTCCCTCCGGGGACAAGTCTTCGGGCAGTACTTC
TRBJ2-5,TRBV30,-,-,CAWSELETQYF,TGTGCCTGGAGTGAACTGGAGACCCAGTACTTC
TRBJ1-5,TRBV19,-,few,CASTPPGGGQPQHF,TGTGCCAGTACCCCACCGGGGGGTGGTCAGCCCCAGCATTTT
TRBJ1-4,TRBV5-1,TRBD1,once,CASSYTGTGGSYEKLFF,TGCGCCAGCAGCTACACCGGGACAGGGGGCTCGTATGAAAAACTGTTTTTT
TRBJ2-5,TRBV4-1,-,few,CASSQEPELGTQYF,TGCGCCAGCAGCCAAGAACCGGAGTTGGGGACCCAGTACTTC
TRBJ1-1,TRBV18,-,-,CASHRGARPSTEAFF,TGTGCCAGCCACCGGGGGGCTCGGCCGAGCACTGAAGCTTTCTTT
TRBJ2-7,TRBV2,-,-,CASTKSRSSYEQYF,TGTGCCAGCACCAAGTCCCGCAGCTCCTACGAGCAGTACTTC
TRBJ1-6,TRBV2,-,-,CASSETGVNSPLHF,TGTGCCAGCAGTGAAACAGGCGTCAATTCACCCCTCCACTTT